This is a list of T cell receptor beta chains from one sample in a study of T cell responses to AZD1222 COVID-19 vaccine. Sequenced by immunoSEQ multiplex PCR; TCRdb stores in-frame clones only, minus some. The top ten hold roughly 21% of the sample, which has 40,000 to 45,000 clones, about 82% seen once. Specimen: peripheral blood, collected 28 days after the second dose of the MenACWY control vaccine. These receptors were collected from an adult who received the MenACWY meningococcal vaccine as a control. Each CDR3 is given without its conserved first and last residue.

>TRBV19
ASSVGLTSGNTIY
>TRBV25-1
ASSEYRDTGELF
>TRBV3-1/TRBV3-2
ASEFTGELF
>TRBV19
ASSQDGRGSYNSPLH
>TRBV19
ASGRSGANVLT
>TRBV19
ASSIGRGPNQPQH
>TRBV28
ASSPPRDRGPHEQY
>TRBV15
ATGDETGELF
>TRBV12-5
ASSSGSYNSPLH
>TRBV11-3
ASSLGAYSGNTIY
>TRBV5-5
ASSLDGSPRTEAF
>TRBV14
ASSQAPSRSSYEQY
>TRBV5-5
ASSHPGGELF
>TRBV19
ASSMGDGGSAEAF
>TRBV28
ASSLGITRGTFGYT
>TRBV15
ATSRDRGPNTEAF
>TRBV11-2
ASSQFGGPRTGELF
>TRBV4-1
ASSPGQGGKIAKNIQY
>TRBV7-6
ASSPTGSPNTEAF